Listed below are T cell receptor beta chains from one sample, sequenced in a study of cytomegalovirus exposure and HLA in healthy donors. The assay was immunoSEQ multiplex PCR, and TCRdb's table has in-frame clones only and misses some. The data hold 200,000 to 250,000 clones, with around 90% observed a single time. Sequenced: PBMCs. These receptor sequences come from a woman between 18 and 29 years old in good health and CMV-seronegative. Both conserved end residues are part of each CDR3. D genes are given only for firm matches. A row's size may be missing; if present it is once, few, many or a size class.

J gene,clone size,V gene,D gene,CDR3 protein,CDR3 DNA
TRBJ2-4,NA,TRBV4-1,TRBD1,CASGTAILAKNIQYF,TGCGCCAGTGGGACAGCCATTCTAGCCAAAAACATTCAGTACTTC
TRBJ1-4,NA,TRBV2,NA,CASSDDYNEKLFF,TGTGCCAGCAGTGATGACTATAATGAAAAACTGTTTTTT
TRBJ1-2,NA,TRBV27,NA,CASGVRLLGYTF,TGTGCCAGCGGAGTACGATTGCTCGGCTACACCTTC
TRBJ2-2,NA,TRBV18,NA,CASTRVSAAANTGELFF,TGTGCCAGCACACGGGTGTCAGCGGCGGCCAACACCGGGGAGCTGTTTTTT
TRBJ2-3,NA,TRBV6-5,TRBD1,CASRIRDRSTDTQYF,TGTGCCAGCAGGATCCGGGACAGAAGCACAGATACGCAGTATTTT
TRBJ2-3,NA,TRBV27,NA,CASSSPGRGSEDTQYF,TGTGCCAGCAGTTCCCCTGGAAGGGGGAGTGAGGATACGCAGTATTTT
TRBJ2-1,NA,TRBV6-6,TRBD2,CASHPLAGRNEQFF,TGTGCCAGCCATCCTTTAGCGGGCCGCAATGAGCAGTTCTTC
TRBJ2-6,NA,TRBV28,TRBD1,CASSLQGAGANVLTF,TGTGCCAGCAGTTTACAGGGGGCTGGGGCCAACGTCCTGACTTTC
TRBJ1-4,NA,TRBV28,NA,CASRNKDVLENEKLFF,TGTGCCAGCAGAAACAAGGATGTTTTGGAGAATGAAAAACTGTTTTTT
TRBJ2-5,NA,TRBV5-6,NA,CASSLGQETQYF,TGTGCCAGCAGCCTCGGTCAAGAGACCCAGTACTTC
TRBJ2-7,once,TRBV29-1,TRBD1,CSVAGQGDAYEQYF,TGCAGCGTTGCTGGGCAGGGGGATGCCTACGAGCAGTACTTC
TRBJ1-1,NA,TRBV27,TRBD1,CASRHRGRWDRNTEAFF,TGTGCCAGCAGGCACAGGGGGCGCTGGGATCGGAACACTGAAGCTTTCTTT
TRBJ1-2,NA,TRBV7-3,NA,CASSLIARADGYTF,TGTGCCAGCAGCTTAATAGCCAGGGCGGATGGCTACACCTTC
TRBJ2-1,NA,TRBV25-1,NA,CASSEYILQFF,TGTGCCAGCAGTGAATATATATTGCAGTTCTTC
TRBJ2-5,NA,TRBV4-2,NA,CASSLTGAETQYF,TGTGCCAGCAGCCTCACCGGAGCCGAGACCCAGTACTTC
TRBJ1-2,NA,TRBV11-2,NA,CASSLGPTVNYGYTF,TGTGCCAGCAGCTTAGGACCTACAGTTAACTATGGCTACACCTTC
TRBJ2-7,NA,TRBV28,TRBD2,CASSLHTPGGLRSYEQYF,TGTGCCAGCAGTTTACATACCCCGGGGGGGCTCCGCTCCTACGAGCAGTACTTC
TRBJ2-5,NA,TRBV30,TRBD1,CAWSWTGTEQYF,TGTGCCTGGAGTTGGACAGGGACGGAGCAGTACTTC
TRBJ1-1,NA,TRBV30,NA,CAWSALAGVMNTEAFF,TGTGCCTGGAGTGCCCTGGCAGGGGTTATGAACACTGAAGCTTTCTTT
TRBJ2-2,NA,TRBV11-2,NA,CASNRRGTGELFF,TGTGCCAGCAACCGCAGGGGCACCGGGGAGCTGTTTTTT
TRBJ1-1,NA,TRBV28,TRBD1,CASSYGQGADTEAFF,TGTGCCAGCAGTTACGGACAGGGTGCAGACACTGAAGCTTTCTTT
TRBJ2-1,NA,TRBV11-3,TRBD2,CASSLDGASGNEQFF,TGTGCCAGCAGCTTAGATGGAGCTAGCGGGAATGAGCAGTTCTTC
TRBJ1-2,NA,TRBV27,NA,CASSLVGNPGEYGYTF,TGTGCCAGCAGTTTGGTTGGGAACCCTGGGGAGTATGGCTACACCTTC
TRBJ2-7,few,TRBV5-1,TRBD2,CASSLGGTRNYEQYF,TGCGCCAGCAGCCTTGGCGGGACTAGAAACTACGAGCAGTACTTC
TRBJ1-3,NA,TRBV28,NA,CASNLGGSGNTIYF,TGTGCCAGCAACCTGGGGGGGTCTGGAAACACCATATATTTT
TRBJ2-5,NA,TRBV29-1,NA,CSVEDLGQRGFQETQYF,TGCAGCGTTGAAGATCTTGGACAGAGAGGGTTCCAAGAGACCCAGTACTTC
TRBJ2-7,NA,TRBV6-6,NA,CASSPSLGMYEQYF,TGTGCCAGCAGCCCCTCCCTCGGGATGTACGAGCAGTACTTC
TRBJ2-5,NA,TRBV19,TRBD1,CASTEDRLETQYF,TGTGCCAGTACCGAGGACAGGCTTGAGACCCAGTACTTC
TRBJ1-1,NA,TRBV27,TRBD1,CASVGTGKWNTEAFF,TGTGCCAGCGTCGGGACAGGGAAGTGGAACACTGAAGCTTTCTTT
TRBJ2-5,NA,TRBV10-1,TRBD2,CASSESGGRAQETQYF,TGCGCCAGCAGTGAGTCAGGAGGGAGGGCCCAAGAGACCCAGTACTTC
TRBJ2-3,NA,TRBV14,TRBD2,CASSQRWGGSTDTQYF,TGTGCCAGCAGCCAACGATGGGGAGGGAGCACAGATACGCAGTATTTT
TRBJ2-7,NA,TRBV27,NA,CASSITPGLQGYEQYF,TGTGCCAGCAGCATAACGCCAGGGTTGCAGGGTTACGAGCAGTACTTC
TRBJ1-1,NA,TRBV29-1,TRBD1,CSAGDSQAFF,TGCAGCGCTGGGGACAGCCAAGCTTTCTTT
TRBJ2-1,NA,TRBV28,NA,CASSLRPGSGSYNEQFF,TGTGCCAGCAGTTTACGGCCCGGTAGCGGCTCCTACAATGAGCAGTTCTTC
TRBJ1-2,NA,TRBV29-1,NA,CSVERGTYGYTF,TGCAGCGTTGAACGGGGAACCTATGGCTACACCTTC
TRBJ2-1,NA,TRBV28,TRBD2,CASSLFPSGRLDEQFF,TGTGCCAGCAGTTTATTCCCTAGCGGGAGACTCGATGAGCAGTTCTTC
TRBJ1-2,NA,TRBV6-4,TRBD1,CASRVSGDRNYGYTF,TGTGCCAGCAGAGTCTCTGGGGACAGGAACTATGGCTACACCTTC
TRBJ2-1,once,TRBV27,NA,CASSPDSSSYNEQFF,TGTGCCAGCTCCCCGGACAGTAGCTCCTACAATGAGCAGTTCTTC
TRBJ2-3,NA,TRBV7-3,TRBD2,CASSYGLAGITDTQYF,TGTGCCAGCAGCTACGGACTAGCGGGGATCACAGATACGCAGTATTTT
TRBJ2-3,NA,TRBV19,NA,CASSIGPGVDTQYF,TGTGCCAGTAGTATAGGGCCGGGTGTAGATACGCAGTATTTT
TRBJ1-5,once,TRBV6-1,NA,CASRETGFSNQPQHF,TGTGCCAGCAGGGAAACAGGGTTCAGCAATCAGCCCCAGCATTTT
TRBJ2-5,NA,TRBV5-1,NA,CASRTGQLRETQYF,TGCGCCAGCAGAACCGGACAGCTTCGGGAGACCCAGTACTTC
TRBJ2-5,once,TRBV29-1,NA,CSGGEETQYF,TGCAGCGGCGGGGAGGAGACCCAGTACTTC
TRBJ2-5,NA,TRBV2,TRBD2,CASSRTSGQETQYF,TGTGCCAGCAGCCGGACTAGCGGACAAGAGACCCAGTACTTC
TRBJ2-2,NA,TRBV13,NA,CASSPRLTRELFF,TGTGCCAGCAGCCCCCGACTCACGAGGGAGCTGTTTTTT
TRBJ1-4,once,TRBV6-1,NA,CASSESIPPGRNEKLFF,TGTGCCAGCAGTGAATCAATCCCCCCAGGGCGCAATGAAAAACTGTTTTTT
TRBJ2-7,NA,TRBV28,TRBD1,CASSLFRTGLSREQYF,TGTGCCAGCAGTTTATTCCGGACAGGATTATCCAGAGAGCAGTACTTC
TRBJ1-1,NA,TRBV19,TRBD1,CASQLFPGQGKTEAFF,TGTGCCAGCCAATTATTTCCGGGACAGGGAAAAACTGAAGCTTTCTTT
TRBJ2-3,NA,TRBV7-2,TRBD2,CASSQIGLAGVFTDTQYF,TGTGCCAGCAGCCAAATCGGACTAGCGGGGGTTTTCACAGATACGCAGTATTTT
TRBJ2-3,NA,TRBV5-1,TRBD1,CASSSRGGGVGTDTQYF,TGCGCCAGCAGCTCCCGAGGGGGCGGAGTTGGCACAGATACGCAGTATTTT
TRBJ1-4,NA,TRBV28,TRBD1,CASSSPGQGGEKLFF,TGTGCCAGCTCCTCTCCGGGACAGGGCGGTGAAAAACTGTTTTTT
TRBJ1-1,few,TRBV2,NA,CASSERRSTEGAFF,TGTGCCAGCAGTGAGCGACGGAGTACTGAAGGAGCTTTCTTT
TRBJ2-4,NA,TRBV28,TRBD2,CAARTSGSQGNIQYF,TGTGCCGCCCGGACTAGCGGGAGTCAAGGAAACATTCAGTACTTC
TRBJ2-7,NA,TRBV5-1,TRBD2,CASSLLSGGSSYEQYF,TGCGCCAGCAGCTTGCTCAGCGGCGGGAGTTCCTACGAGCAGTACTTC